The clone carrying this T cell receptor (beta chain) was observed many times. Its specificity is not known. This sample is part of a study of neurological immune-mediated disorders. Study observations and caveats: The repertoires of 18 of 34 multiple sclerosis patients fell into one related-CDR3 cluster (a possible signature) under phylogenetic grouping. None of the CDR3 amino acid sequences of expanded clones recurred across subjects, suggesting private repertoires in all groups. Expansion of TCR clones was greatest in HTLV-1-associated myelopathy and smallest in multiple sclerosis, where it fell below that of healthy controls.

Time point denoted: longitudinal time-point 3. Synthesis of cDNA was performed by 5'RACE using 10-nucleotide random UMIs. TCRdb redid the calling of the 5' RACE reads with MiXCR, one entry per CDR3 protein. The sample includes about 81,000 distinct CDR3 sequences, about 4.3% of them seen just once. Sequenced material: PBMCs. The source of this sequence is an older woman with multiple sclerosis.

CDR3 bases: TGTGCCAGCAAGGGACAGGACCTAGGCGAGCAGTACTTC. It is translated as CASKGQDLGEQYF. The V call is TRBV25-1, the J call TRBJ2-7, with TRBD1 identical over 8 bases. V lost 7 bases and J lost 6; bases outside the gene matches: 8. The CDR3 runs 13 residues. The germline CDR1 and CDR2 sequences are MGHDK and SYGVNS.